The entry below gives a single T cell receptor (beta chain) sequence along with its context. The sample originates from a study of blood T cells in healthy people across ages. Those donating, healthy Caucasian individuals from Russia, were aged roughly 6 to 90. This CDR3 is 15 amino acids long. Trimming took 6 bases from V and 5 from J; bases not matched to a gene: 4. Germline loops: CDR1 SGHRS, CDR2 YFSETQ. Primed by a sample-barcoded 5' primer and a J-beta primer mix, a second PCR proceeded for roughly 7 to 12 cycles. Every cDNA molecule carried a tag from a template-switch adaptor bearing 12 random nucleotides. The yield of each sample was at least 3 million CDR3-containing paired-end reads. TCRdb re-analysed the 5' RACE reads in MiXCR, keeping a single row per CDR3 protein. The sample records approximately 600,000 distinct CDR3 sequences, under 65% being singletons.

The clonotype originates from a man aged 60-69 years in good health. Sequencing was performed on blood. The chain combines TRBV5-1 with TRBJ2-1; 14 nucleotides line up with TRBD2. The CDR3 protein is CASIRLAGGDNEQFF. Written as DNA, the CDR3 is TGCGCCAGCATCCGACTAGCGGGGGGGGACAATGAGCAGTTCTTC.